This T cell receptor beta chain derives from a study of T cell repertoires in cytomegalovirus infection. The CDR3 extends over 14 amino acids. The germline V gene has CDR1 SNHLY and CDR2 FYNNEI. V shed 6 bases and J 2 bases; nucleotides not matched to a gene: 4. TCRdb reanalysed the reads using MiXCR and keeps one entry per CDR3 protein. The sample shows around 360,000 distinct CDR3 sequences, approximately 35% of them seen only once. This clonotype was observed a handful of times. What it binds is unknown. The V and J genes are TRBV2 and TRBJ2-1, with TRBD2 matching 7 bases. Sequenced material: cultured PBMCs, taken from culture after CMV antigen stimulation. This clonotype was sampled from a human donor in good health (CMV status not recorded). Some clones in this sample may be carry-over from other donors' samples. CDR3: CASRAGTTYNEQFF. The CDR3 DNA follows: TGTGCCAGCAGGGCCGGGACTACCTACAATGAGCAGTTCTTC. The full variable domain, with the rest looked up from reference TRBV2 and TRBJ2-1, is EPEVTQTPSHQVTQMGQEVILRCVPISNHLYFYWYRQILGQKVEFLVSFYNNEISEKSEIFDDQFSVERPDGSNFTLKIRSTKLEDSAMYFCASRAGTTYNEQFFGPGTRLTVL.